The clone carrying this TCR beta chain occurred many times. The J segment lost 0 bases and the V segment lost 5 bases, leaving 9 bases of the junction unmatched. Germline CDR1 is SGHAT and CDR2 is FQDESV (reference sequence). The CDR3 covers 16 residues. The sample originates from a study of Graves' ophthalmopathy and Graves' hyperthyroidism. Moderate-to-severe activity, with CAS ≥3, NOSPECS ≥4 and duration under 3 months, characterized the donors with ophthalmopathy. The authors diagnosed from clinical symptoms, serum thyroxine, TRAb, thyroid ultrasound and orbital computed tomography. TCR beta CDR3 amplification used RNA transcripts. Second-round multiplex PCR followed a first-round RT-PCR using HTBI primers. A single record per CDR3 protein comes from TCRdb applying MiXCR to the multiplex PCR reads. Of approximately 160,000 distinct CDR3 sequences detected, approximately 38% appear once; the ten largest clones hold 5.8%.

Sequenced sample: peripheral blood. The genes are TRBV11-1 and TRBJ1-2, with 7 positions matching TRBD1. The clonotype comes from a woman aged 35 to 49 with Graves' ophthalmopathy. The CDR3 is CASSRSGTVSNYGYTF. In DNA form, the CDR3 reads TGTGCCAGCAGCCGATCCGGGACAGTCTCTAACTATGGCTACACCTTC.